The source of this TCR beta chain is a study of T cell repertoires in cytomegalovirus infection. MiXCR, run by TCRdb on the reads, gives a single entry per CDR3 protein. Among 200,000 to 300,000 distinct CDR3 sequences, roughly an eighth were seen once, and the ten largest hold 1.5% to 2%. After removal of 6 bases from V and 3 bases from J, the junction contained 10 bases not matched to a gene. Germline assignment: CDR1 SGHTA and CDR2 FQGNSA. This CDR3 spans 15 amino acids. The study, taken as a whole, reports: Cumulative public TCR beta family frequency identified CMV carriers with the relevant HLA.

This clonotype was recorded at least ten times. Its target is not known. The genes are TRBV7-2 and TRBJ2-7, with 8 bases fitting TRBD1. The clonotype comes from a human donor in good health (CMV status not recorded). Some clones in this sample may be carry-over from other donors' samples. The specimen sequenced was PBMCs. CDR3 nucleotide sequence: TGTGCCAGCAGGGCAGGGACAGGCCGCCACTACGAGCAGTACTTC. This encodes CASRAGTGRHYEQYF.